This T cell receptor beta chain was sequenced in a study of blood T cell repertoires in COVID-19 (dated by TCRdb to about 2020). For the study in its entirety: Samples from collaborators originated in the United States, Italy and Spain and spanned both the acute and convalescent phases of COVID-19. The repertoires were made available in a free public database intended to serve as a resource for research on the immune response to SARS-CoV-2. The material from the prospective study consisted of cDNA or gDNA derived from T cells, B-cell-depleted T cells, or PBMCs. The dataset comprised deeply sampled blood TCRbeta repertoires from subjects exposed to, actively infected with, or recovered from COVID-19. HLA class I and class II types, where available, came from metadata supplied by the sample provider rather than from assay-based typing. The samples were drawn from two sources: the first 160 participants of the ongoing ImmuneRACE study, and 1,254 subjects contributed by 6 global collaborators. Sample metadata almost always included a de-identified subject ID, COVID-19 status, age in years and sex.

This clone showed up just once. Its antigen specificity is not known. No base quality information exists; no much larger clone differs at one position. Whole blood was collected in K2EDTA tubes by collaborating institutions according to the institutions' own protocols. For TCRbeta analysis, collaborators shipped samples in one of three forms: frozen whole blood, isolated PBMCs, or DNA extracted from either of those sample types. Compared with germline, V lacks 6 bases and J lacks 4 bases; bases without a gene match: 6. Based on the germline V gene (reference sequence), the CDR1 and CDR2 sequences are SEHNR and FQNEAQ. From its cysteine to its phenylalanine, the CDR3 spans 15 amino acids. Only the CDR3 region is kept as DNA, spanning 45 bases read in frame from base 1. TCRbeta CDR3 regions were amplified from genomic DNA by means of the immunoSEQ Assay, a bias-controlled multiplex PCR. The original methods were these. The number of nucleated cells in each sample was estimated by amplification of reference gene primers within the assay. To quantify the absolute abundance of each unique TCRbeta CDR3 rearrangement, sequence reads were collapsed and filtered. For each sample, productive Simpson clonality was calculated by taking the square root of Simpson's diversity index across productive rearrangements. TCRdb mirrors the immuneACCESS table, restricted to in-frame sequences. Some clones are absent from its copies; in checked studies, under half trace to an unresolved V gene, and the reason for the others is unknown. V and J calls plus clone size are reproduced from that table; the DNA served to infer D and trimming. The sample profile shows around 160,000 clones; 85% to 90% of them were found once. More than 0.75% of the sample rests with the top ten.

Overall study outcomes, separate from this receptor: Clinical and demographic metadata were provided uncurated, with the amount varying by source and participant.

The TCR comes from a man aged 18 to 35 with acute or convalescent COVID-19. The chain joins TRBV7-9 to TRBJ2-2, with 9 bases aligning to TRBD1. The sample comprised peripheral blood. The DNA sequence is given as TGTGCCAGCAGATCACAGGGGGCGCCCACCGGGGAGCTGTTTTTT. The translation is CASRSQGAPTGELFF. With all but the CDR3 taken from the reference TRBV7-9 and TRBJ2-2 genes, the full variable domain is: DTGVSQNPRHKITKRGQNVTFRCDPISEHNRLYWYRQTLGQGPEFLTYFQNEAQLEKSRLLSDRFSAERPKGSFSTLEIQRTEQGDSAMYLCASRSQGAPTGELFFGEGSRLTVL.